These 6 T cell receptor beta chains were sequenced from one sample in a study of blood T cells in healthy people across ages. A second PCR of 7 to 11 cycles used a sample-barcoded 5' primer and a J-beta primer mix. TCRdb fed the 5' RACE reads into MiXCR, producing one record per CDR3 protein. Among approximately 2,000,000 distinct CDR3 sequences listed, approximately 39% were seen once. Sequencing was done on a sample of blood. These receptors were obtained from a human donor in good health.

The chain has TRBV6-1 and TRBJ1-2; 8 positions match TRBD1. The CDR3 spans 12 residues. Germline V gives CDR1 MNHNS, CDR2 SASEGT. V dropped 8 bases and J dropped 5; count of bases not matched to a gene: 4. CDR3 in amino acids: CASGRTGYGYTF. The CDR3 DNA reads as TGTGCCAGCGGGCGGACAGGGTATGGCTACACCTTC.

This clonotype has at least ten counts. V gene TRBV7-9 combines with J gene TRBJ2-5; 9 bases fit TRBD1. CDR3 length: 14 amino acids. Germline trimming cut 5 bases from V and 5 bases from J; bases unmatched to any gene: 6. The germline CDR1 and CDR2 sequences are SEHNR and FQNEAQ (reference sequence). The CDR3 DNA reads TGTGCCAGCAGCCGCGGACAGGGGCGGGAGACCCAGTACTTC. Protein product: CASSRGQGRETQYF.

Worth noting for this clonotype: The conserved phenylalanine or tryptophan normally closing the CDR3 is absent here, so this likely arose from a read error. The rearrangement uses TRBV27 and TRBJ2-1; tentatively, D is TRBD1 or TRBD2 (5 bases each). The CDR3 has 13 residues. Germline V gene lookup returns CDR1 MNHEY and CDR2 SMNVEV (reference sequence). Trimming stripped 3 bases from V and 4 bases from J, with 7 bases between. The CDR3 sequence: CASSFGGYNEQFC. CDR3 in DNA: TGTGCCAGCAGTTTTGGGGGATACAATGAGCAGTTCTGC.

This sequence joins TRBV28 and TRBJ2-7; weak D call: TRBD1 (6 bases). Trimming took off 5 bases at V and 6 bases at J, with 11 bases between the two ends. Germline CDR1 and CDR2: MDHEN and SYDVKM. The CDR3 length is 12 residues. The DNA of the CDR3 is TGTGCCAGCAGTATAAGGGGGACCGAGCAGTACTTC. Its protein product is CASSIRGTEQYF. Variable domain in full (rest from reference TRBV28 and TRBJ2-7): DVKVTQSSRYLVKRTGEKVFLECVQDMDHENMFWYRQDPGLGLRLIYFSYDVKMKEKGDIPEGYSVSREKKERFSLILESASTNQTSMYLCASSIRGTEQYFGPGTRLTVT.

CDR3 sequence (DNA): TGTGCCAGCAGCACCGGGACTAGCGGGTTTTACAATGAGCAGTTCTTC. It is translated as CASSTGTSGFYNEQFF. The chain links TRBV5-6 to TRBJ2-1, with 12 bases fitting TRBD2. The germline V gene encodes CDR1 SGHDT and CDR2 YYEEEE. V was pared by 4 bases and J by 4 bases, with 6 bases of the junction left unmatched. The CDR3 has 16 amino acids.

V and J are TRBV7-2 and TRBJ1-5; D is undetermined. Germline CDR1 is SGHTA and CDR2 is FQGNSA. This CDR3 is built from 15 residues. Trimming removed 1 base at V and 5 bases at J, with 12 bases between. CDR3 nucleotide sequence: TGTGCCAGCAGCTTAGAGGGCAGGAGGGATCAGCCCCAGCATTTT. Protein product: CASSLEGRRDQPQHF.